Shown below are 12 T cell receptor beta chains from a single sample sequenced in a study of T cell responses to AZD1222 COVID-19 vaccine. The method was immunoSEQ multiplex PCR; TCRdb's version includes in-frame clones alone and lacks a portion of them. In the table there are about 110,000 clones, roughly 91% of which are singletons. The specimen comprised peripheral blood, sampled 28 days after the second AZD1222 dose. The receptors originated from an adult who received the AZD1222 COVID-19 vaccine.

The rearrangement links TRBV4-1 to TRBJ2-7; the D gene could be TRBD1 or TRBD2 (5 bases each). The CDR3 sequence is 16 residues long. V gave up 1 base and J gave up 6 bases, with 19 bases separating them. Germline CDR1 is MGHRA and CDR2 is YSYEKL. The CDR3 spells CASSQGRTPARGEQYF. Here the CDR3 DNA reads TGCGCCAGCAGCCAAGGGCGGACACCCGCTCGGGGCGAGCAGTACTTC.

The chain couples TRBV7-9 to TRBJ2-7; 8 nucleotides align to TRBD1. V dropped 3 bases and J dropped 2; count of bases not matched to a gene: 3. CDR3 size: 14 residues. Germline V CDR1 and CDR2: SEHNR, FQNEAQ (reference sequence). CDR3 residues: CASSFGQGPYEQYF. The CDR3 nucleotides are TGTGCCAGCAGCTTTGGACAGGGTCCCTACGAGCAGTACTTC.

V gene TRBV5-1 combines with J gene TRBJ2-5; no definite D call. Deletions cut 4 bases from V and 7 bases from J, with 17 bases between. There are 14 residues in the CDR3. Germline CDR1 reads SGHRS; CDR2 reads YFSETQ. For the CDR3, the DNA is TGCGCCAGCAGCACGGCCGCGGACCCAGGGACCCAGTACTTC. Protein: CASSTAADPGTQYF.

The chain employs TRBV7-2 and TRBJ1-2; 7 bases match TRBD1. The V and J ends lost 3 bases and 2 bases, in that order; junction bases with no gene match: 0. This CDR3 comprises 13 residues. Germline V gives CDR1 SGHTA, CDR2 FQGNSA. Here the CDR3 DNA reads TGTGCCAGCAGCTTCAGGGGGAACTATGGCTACACCTTC. Its translation is CASSFRGNYGYTF. Together with reference TRBV7-2 and TRBJ1-2, the CDR3 gives the full variable domain: GAGVSQSPSNKVTEKGKDVELRCDPISGHTALYWYRQSLGQGLEFLIYFQGNSAPDKSGLPSDRFSAERTGGSVSTLTIQRTQQEDSAVYLCASSFRGNYGYTFGSGTRLTVV.

This chain uses TRBV3-1 (or the pseudogene TRBV3-2) with TRBJ1-5, with 11 nucleotides matching TRBD1. CDR1 and CDR2 from the germline V gene are LGHDT and YNNKEL (reference sequence). V lost 4 bases and J lost 3; bases outside the gene matches: 2. This CDR3 contains 15 residues. CDR3 residues: CASSRDRGVNQPQHF. CDR3 bases: TGTGCCAGCAGCCGGGACAGGGGGGTCAATCAGCCCCAGCATTTT.

This clone showed up just a few times. CDR3 sequence: CSARDSDNEKLFF. CDR3 sequence (DNA): TGCAGCGCCCGGGACAGCGATAATGAAAAACTGTTTTTT. V gene TRBV29-1 combines with J gene TRBJ1-4; 7 nucleotides agree with TRBD1. CDR3 length equals 13 residues. V shed 7 bases, J shed 4 bases, and the junction held 6 bases outside the gene matches. Germline-derived CDR1 and CDR2 are SQVTM and ANQGSEA.

The V and J genes are TRBV10-3 and TRBJ2-1; D possibly corresponds to TRBD1 (7 bases). Germline values: CDR1 ENHRY, CDR2 SYGVKD. The V and J ends lost 8 bases and 4 bases respectively, with 18 bases between them. This CDR3 is 15 amino acids long. In DNA, the CDR3 is TGTGCCATCGGGGGGAGACAGGGCGCGTACAATGAGCAGTTCTTC. Translating gives CAIGGRQGAYNEQFF.

The chain carries TRBV12-3 or TRBV12-4 and TRBJ1-5, with no clear D. Trimming cost V 9 bases and J 0 bases, with 9 bases left between them. The CDR3 covers 13 residues. CDR3: CASARASNQPQHF. The CDR3 DNA reads as TGTGCCAGTGCACGGGCTAGCAATCAGCCCCAGCATTTT.

The CDR3 region is CASIRGGAGAYEQYF. The CDR3 DNA is TGTGCCAGCATCCGAGGTGGGGCAGGGGCGTACGAGCAGTACTTC. The rearrangement links TRBV13 to TRBJ2-7, with a possible D match to TRBD1 (6 bases). Germline assignment: CDR1 PRHDT and CDR2 FYEKMQ (reference sequence). Trimming removed 7 bases at V and 4 bases at J, with 20 bases between. The CDR3 loop spans 15 amino acids.

The chain has TRBV6-2 or TRBV6-3 and TRBJ2-5; TRBD1 is a possible D gene (6 bases). CDR3 length: 13 amino acids. The V gene's germline CDR1 is MNHEY and CDR2 SVGEGT. V was cut by 6 bases and J by 5 bases, with 13 bases left in between. CDR3 amino acids: CASSRQAAETQYF. CDR3 nucleotides: TGTGCCAGCAGCCGACAGGCCGCGGAGACCCAGTACTTC.

As DNA, the CDR3 is TGTGCCAGCAGCTTGTTGGGACAGTACCCCTACGAGCAGTACTTC. It encodes CASSLLGQYPYEQYF. V is TRBV5-6 and J is TRBJ2-7; 7 bases are a match to TRBD1. Germline-derived CDR1 and CDR2 are SGHDT and YYEEEE. This CDR3 comprises 15 residues. The J segment lost 2 bases and the V segment lost 1 base, leaving 6 bases of the junction unmatched.

The genes are TRBV7-9 and TRBJ1-6; D is unresolved. Germline values: CDR1 SEHNR, CDR2 FQNEAQ (reference sequence). The ends were cut back, 7 bases at V and 3 bases at J, with 10 bases in the middle. The CDR3 totals 14 residues. The CDR3 coding sequence is TGTGCCAGCATCGAAAACAGCTATAATTCACCCCTCCACTTT. This gives the protein CASIENSYNSPLHF.